This T cell receptor (beta chain) was retrieved from a study of spatial heterogeneity in lung cancer. In its sample, this clonotype was seen many times. As yet, its antigen is unknown. A distinct unique molecular identifier was carried by each TCR cDNA molecule. Each CDR3 protein is one row after TCRdb ran MiXCR on the 5' RACE reads. The repertoire has about 100,000 distinct CDR3 sequences, around 4.3% of them found once; the top ten carry approximately 22%. The time point: sample taken at primary tumor resection. The donor population consisted of approximately 79 patients with untreated, early-stage non-small cell lung cancer. Unsorted samples of tumor, nontumor lung or frozen PBMC had their whole RNA sequenced. Overall study findings and caveats: Tumor T-cell coverage was an estimated 7% or so for alpha and 12% to 15% for beta chains. Tumor mutation count correlated with how many alpha and beta TCRs expanded intratumorally.

Sequences were derived from lung tumor tissue, sampled at surgery. The TCR comes from a male donor with early-stage non-small cell lung cancer.

The CDR3 reads CASIDQTYNEQFF. In DNA, the CDR3 is TGTGCCAGCATAGACCAAACCTACAATGAGCAGTTCTTC. This sequence joins TRBV2 and TRBJ2-1; D remains ambiguous. The CDR3 is 13 amino acids. Trimming removed 7 bases at V and 2 bases at J, with 9 bases between. CDR1 and CDR2 (germline): SNHLY, FYNNEI.